Listed below are T cell receptor beta chains from one sample, sequenced in a study of T cells in Graves' hyperthyroidism and ophthalmopathy. TCRdb ran MiXCR on the multiplex PCR reads and lists one entry per CDR3 protein. The profile shows more than 250,000 distinct CDR3 sequences, roughly 15% of them singletons. The sequencing input was blood. The origin of the receptors is a woman aged 50 to 60 with Graves' hyperthyroidism that later progressed to Graves' ophthalmopathy. CDR3s include the opening cysteine and the closing phenylalanine or tryptophan. The D gene is left open where the match is weak. A row's size may be missing; if present it is once, few, many or a size class.

TRBJ2-4 | - | TRBV9 | - | CASSVEGTFKNIQYF | TGTGCCAGCAGCGTAGAGGGGACCTTCAAAAACATTCAGTACTTC
TRBJ1-2 | many | TRBV2 | TRBD1 | CASRAGTAMSGYTF | TGTGCCAGCAGGGCCGGGACAGCGATGAGCGGCTACACCTTC
TRBJ2-2 | few | TRBV9 | TRBD2 | CASSSGLAGWTGELFF | TGTGCCAGCAGCAGCGGACTAGCGGGATGGACCGGGGAGCTGTTTTTT
TRBJ1-1 | - | TRBV25-1 | - | CASSENPREAFF | TGTGCCAGCAGTGAAAACCCCAGGGAAGCTTTCTTT
TRBJ2-1 | many | TRBV12-3/TRBV12-4 | TRBD1 | CASSFRTGNNEQFF | TGTGCCAGCAGTTTCCGGACAGGGAACAATGAGCAGTTCTTC
TRBJ2-2 | many | TRBV6-1 | - | CASRIVETGELFF | TGTGCCAGCAGGATAGTTGAAACCGGGGAGCTGTTTTTT
TRBJ1-5 | many | TRBV24-1 | TRBD1 | CATSDPGTGALSNQPQHF | TGTGCCACCAGTGATCCCGGGACAGGGGCCCTTAGCAATCAGCCCCAGCATTTT
TRBJ1-5 | - | TRBV7-6 | - | CASSLDPPAYSNQPQHF | TGTGCCAGCAGCTTGGACCCACCTGCCTATAGCAATCAGCCCCAGCATTTT
TRBJ1-5 | many | TRBV20-1 | TRBD1 | CSAPGQGNQPQHF | TGCAGTGCTCCAGGACAGGGGAATCAGCCCCAGCATTTT
TRBJ2-2 | few | TRBV28 | - | CASSNPRAGWNTGELFF | TGTGCCAGCAGTAATCCCAGGGCAGGTTGGAACACCGGGGAGCTGTTTTTT
TRBJ2-1 | many | TRBV5-1 | - | CASSLGSIDVPVEQFF | TGCGCCAGCAGCTTGGGAAGTATCGACGTCCCAGTGGAGCAGTTCTTC
TRBJ2-3 | many | TRBV5-1 | TRBD2 | CASSLQAGGVTDTQYF | TGCGCCAGCAGCTTACAAGCGGGAGGGGTCACAGATACGCAGTATTTT
TRBJ2-7 | many | TRBV20-1 | TRBD2 | CSARTSGSNEQYF | TGCAGTGCAAGGACTAGCGGGAGTAACGAGCAGTACTTC
TRBJ2-2 | few | TRBV19 | - | CASSQSGELFF | TGTGCCAGTAGTCAGTCCGGGGAGCTGTTTTTT
TRBJ2-2 | few | TRBV4-2 | - | CASSQEVTGELFF | TGTGCCAGCAGCCAAGAAGTTACCGGGGAGCTGTTTTTT
TRBJ1-2 | many | TRBV12-3/TRBV12-4 | - | CASRPGQIYGYTF | TGTGCCAGCAGGCCAGGACAAATTTATGGCTACACCTTC
TRBJ2-3 | - | TRBV9 | - | CASSDRARAGSPDTQYF | TGTGCCAGCAGCGATAGGGCGCGGGCCGGTTCGCCAGATACGCAGTATTTT
TRBJ2-7 | many | TRBV20-1 | - | CSARAAAGQRYEQYF | TGCAGTGCTCGCGCGGCGGCGGGACAGCGGTACGAGCAGTACTTC
TRBJ2-3 | many | TRBV5-1 | - | CASSLAGDSTDTQYF | TGCGCCAGCAGCTTGGCCGGGGATAGCACAGATACGCAGTATTTT
TRBJ2-2 | - | TRBV19 | - | CASTDRAETGELFF | TGTGCCAGTACAGATCGGGCTGAGACCGGGGAGCTGTTTTTT